Included here is one T cell receptor beta chain sequence, with context. This sample was taken from a study of T cells in Graves' hyperthyroidism and ophthalmopathy. Recently diagnosed hyperthyroidism of less than 2 months' duration affected patients aged 18 to 65. TCR beta CDR3 regions were amplified from RNA transcripts. HTBI primers were used for first-round RT-PCR of the TCR CDR3. MiXCR, applied by TCRdb to the multiplex PCR reads, yields one record per CDR3 protein. The table has some 620,000 distinct CDR3 sequences, around 15% seen once. This sequence was found in a woman aged 25 to 39 with Graves' hyperthyroidism. The sample consisted of blood.

The CDR3 bases are TGTGCCAGCAGCCGGATAAGCTCTAGCTTTTCAGATACGCAGTATTTT. Translation: CASSRISSSFSDTQYF. The chain has TRBV2 and TRBJ2-3; tentative D call: TRBD2 (5 bases). V was pared by 6 bases and J by 4 bases, with 20 bases between. The germline gives CDR1 SNHLY, CDR2 FYNNEI. This CDR3 has 16 residues. The full variable domain, its missing parts supplied by reference TRBV2 and TRBJ2-3, is EPEVTQTPSHQVTQMGQEVILRCVPISNHLYFYWYRQILGQKVEFLVSFYNNEISEKSEIFDDQFSVERPDGSNFTLKIRSTKLEDSAMYFCASSRISSSFSDTQYFGPGTRLTVL.